Given below is one T cell receptor (beta chain) in context. This specimen comes from a study of cytomegalovirus exposure and HLA in healthy donors. Repertoires were generated with immunoSEQ multiplex PCR, while TCRdb's copy carries only in-frame clones and drops some. The profile shows around 71,000 clones, about 94% of them singletons. Trimming stripped 6 bases from V and 0 bases from J, with 8 bases between. The germline gives CDR1 MDHEN, CDR2 SYDVKM. The CDR3 length is 13 residues. The chain carries TRBV28 and TRBJ1-1, with D hard to call. The sequence was obtained from a man aged 18 to 29 in good health and CMV-seropositive. Sequenced: PBMCs. Here the CDR3 DNA reads TGTGCCAGCAGCTCTCAGATGAACACTGAAGCTTTCTTT. Its translation is CASSSQMNTEAFF.